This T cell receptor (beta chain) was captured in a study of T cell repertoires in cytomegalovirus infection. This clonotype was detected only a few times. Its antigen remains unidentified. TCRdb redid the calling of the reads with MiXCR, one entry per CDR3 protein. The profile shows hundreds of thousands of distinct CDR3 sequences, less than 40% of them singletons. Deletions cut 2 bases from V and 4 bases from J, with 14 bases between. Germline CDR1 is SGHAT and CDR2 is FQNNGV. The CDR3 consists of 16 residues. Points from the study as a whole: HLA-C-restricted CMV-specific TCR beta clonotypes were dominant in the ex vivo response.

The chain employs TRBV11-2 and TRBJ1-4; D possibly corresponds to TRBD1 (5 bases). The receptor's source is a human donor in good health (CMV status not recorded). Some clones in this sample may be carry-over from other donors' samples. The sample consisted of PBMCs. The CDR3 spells CASSLHNEGFNEKLFF. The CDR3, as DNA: TGTGCCAGCAGCTTACACAACGAGGGGTTTAATGAAAAACTGTTTTTT.